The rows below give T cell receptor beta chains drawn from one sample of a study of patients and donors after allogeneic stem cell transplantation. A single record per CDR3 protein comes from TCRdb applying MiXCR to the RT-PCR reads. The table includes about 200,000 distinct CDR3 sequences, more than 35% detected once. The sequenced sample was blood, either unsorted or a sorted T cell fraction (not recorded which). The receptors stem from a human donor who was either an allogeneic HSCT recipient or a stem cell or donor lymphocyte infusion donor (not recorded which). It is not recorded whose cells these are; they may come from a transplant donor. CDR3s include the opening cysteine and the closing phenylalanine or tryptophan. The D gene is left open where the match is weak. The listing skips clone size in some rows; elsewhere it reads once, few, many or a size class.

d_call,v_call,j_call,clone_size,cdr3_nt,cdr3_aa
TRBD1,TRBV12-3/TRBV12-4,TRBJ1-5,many,TGTGCCAGCACCTCAGGGGGCCTGACGGGCAATCAGCCCCAGCATTTT,CASTSGGLTGNQPQHF
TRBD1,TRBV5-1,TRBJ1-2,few,TGCGCCAGCAGCTTTGCTTCGCAGGGGGCCGGACGGGGCTACACCTTC,CASSFASQGAGRGYTF
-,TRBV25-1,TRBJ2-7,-,TGTGCCAGCAGTGAAACTCGTCGGGGACGTGACGAGCAGTACTTC,CASSETRRGRDEQYF
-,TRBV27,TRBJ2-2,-,TGTGCCAGCAGTTTAGGGACCCGCGGGGAGCTGTTTTTT,CASSLGTRGELFF
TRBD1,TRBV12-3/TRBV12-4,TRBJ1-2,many,TGTGCCAGCAGTACACTAGGGACAGCTAACTATGGCTACACCTTC,CASSTLGTANYGYTF
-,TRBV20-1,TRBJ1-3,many,TGCAGTGCTAGCCAGGACTCTGGAAACACCATATATTTT,CSASQDSGNTIYF
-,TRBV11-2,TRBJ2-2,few,TGTGCCAGCAGCTTAAGTTTGATGAGGCAGACCACCGGGGAGCTGTTTTTT,CASSLSLMRQTTGELFF
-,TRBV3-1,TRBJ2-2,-,TGTGCCAGCAGCCAAGATCCTCATAGACTAAACACCGGGGAGCTGTTTTTT,CASSQDPHRLNTGELFF
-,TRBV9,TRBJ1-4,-,TGTGCCAGCAGCGTAGAGGCGGTGGGGGCATCGGAAAAACTGTTTTTT,CASSVEAVGASEKLFF
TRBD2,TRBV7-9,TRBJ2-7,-,TGTGCCAGCAGCTTAGCGGGACTATACCCTGAAAGCTCCTACGAGCAGTACTTC,CASSLAGLYPESSYEQYF
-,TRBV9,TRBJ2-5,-,TGTGCCAGCAGCGCACCTGCCGGGACAATAGAGACCCAGTACTTC,CASSAPAGTIETQYF
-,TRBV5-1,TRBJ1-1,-,TGCGCCAGCAGCTTGGGTGGACAGCCGAACACTGAAGCTTTCTTT,CASSLGGQPNTEAFF
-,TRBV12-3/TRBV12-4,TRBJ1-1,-,TGTGCCAGCAGTTTAGGGCAGCCAATCGTCATGAACACTGAAGCTTTCTTT,CASSLGQPIVMNTEAFF
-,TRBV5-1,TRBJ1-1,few,TGCGCCAGCAGCGGCGGAGGGGTTGCGGACACTGAAGCTTTCTTT,CASSGGGVADTEAFF
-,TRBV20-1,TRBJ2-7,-,TGCAGTGCTAGAGATTTAGCTGCCAACTCCTACGAGCAGTACTTC,CSARDLAANSYEQYF
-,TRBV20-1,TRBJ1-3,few,TGCAGTGCATCAGGGAGGACCAAGGCTGGAAACACCATATATTTT,CSASGRTKAGNTIYF
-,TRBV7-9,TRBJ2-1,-,TGTGCCAGCAGCTCGAAGGGTGTACTGGTTTTC,CASSSKGVLVF
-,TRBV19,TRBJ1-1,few,TGTGCCAGTAGTATAAGCTCCACTTACACTGAAGCTTTCTTT,CASSISSTYTEAFF
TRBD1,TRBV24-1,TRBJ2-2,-,TGTGCCACCAGTGATGGGACAGGGAGCTACACCGGGGAGCTGTTTTTT,CATSDGTGSYTGELFF
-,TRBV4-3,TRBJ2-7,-,TGCGCCAGCAGCCAAGGGTACAGGGACTACGAGCAGTACTTC,CASSQGYRDYEQYF
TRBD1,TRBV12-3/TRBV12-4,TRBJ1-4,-,TGTGCCAGCAGTCCTCGTGCGGGACAGATTAATGAAAAACTGTTTTTT,CASSPRAGQINEKLFF
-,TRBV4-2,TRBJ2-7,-,TGTGCCAGCAGCCAAGATGGAGAAAACGAGCAGTACTTC,CASSQDGENEQYF
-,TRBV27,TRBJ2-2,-,TGTGCCAGCAGTTTCACTAGTACGAACACCGGGGAGCTGTTTTTT,CASSFTSTNTGELFF
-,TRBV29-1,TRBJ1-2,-,TGCAGCGTTGATTTTGGAGGCTATGGCTACACCTTC,CSVDFGGYGYTF
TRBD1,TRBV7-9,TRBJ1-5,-,TGTGCCAGCAGCTTAGGAGGACAGGGGTATCAGCCCCAGCATTTT,CASSLGGQGYQPQHF
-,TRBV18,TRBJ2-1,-,TGTGCCAGCTCACCACTGGGCACTCCAGGGTCCTACAATGAGCAGTTCTTC,CASSPLGTPGSYNEQFF
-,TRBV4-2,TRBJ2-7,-,TGTGCCAGCAGCCAAGAGAGCGGCTACGAGCAGTACTTC,CASSQESGYEQYF
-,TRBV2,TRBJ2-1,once,TGTGCCAGCAAAGCAGGGGCGGTAGTGAATGAGCAGTTCTTC,CASKAGAVVNEQFF
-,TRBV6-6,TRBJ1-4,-,TGTGCCAGCAGTTACTCCGACCTAGCGGGGAAACTGTTTTTT,CASSYSDLAGKLFF
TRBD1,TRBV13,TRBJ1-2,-,TGTGCCAGCAGCTTGGGACAGCAATATGGCTACACCTTC,CASSLGQQYGYTF
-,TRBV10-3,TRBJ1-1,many,TGTGCCATCAGTGAGGGGGCCTCTTACACTGAAGCTTTCTTT,CAISEGASYTEAFF
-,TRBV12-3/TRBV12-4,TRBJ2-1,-,TGTGCCAGCAAACAGGGGGGGATCAATGAGCAGTTCTTC,CASKQGGINEQFF
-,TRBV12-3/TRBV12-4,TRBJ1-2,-,TGTGCCAACAGTCAGCTCAGGGGTCCCTATGGCTACACCTTC,CANSQLRGPYGYTF
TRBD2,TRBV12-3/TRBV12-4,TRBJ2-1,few,TGTGCCAGCAGTTTGAGCGGGAGCTGGTACAATGAGCAGTTCTTC,CASSLSGSWYNEQFF
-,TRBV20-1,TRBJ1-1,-,TGCAGTGCTAGAGGGTTGGGAGGACCTATAGACACTGAAGCTTTCTTT,CSARGLGGPIDTEAFF
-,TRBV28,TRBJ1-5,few,TGTGCCAGCAGTTTCTACCATAGGGGGAGGAGCAATCAGCCCCAGCATTTT,CASSFYHRGRSNQPQHF
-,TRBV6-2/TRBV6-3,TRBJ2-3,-,TGTGCCAGCAGCAGGGATCTAGTTCCTGGCACAGATACGCAGTATTTT,CASSRDLVPGTDTQYF
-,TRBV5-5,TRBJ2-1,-,TGTGCCAGCACCCCGCCGCTGAGGAATGAGCAGTTCTTC,CASTPPLRNEQFF
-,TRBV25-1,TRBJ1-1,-,TGTGCCAGCAGGACTTACACTGAAGCTTTCTTT,CASRTYTEAFF
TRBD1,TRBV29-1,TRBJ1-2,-,TGCAGCGTGGGACAGGGGGCGCTGGGCTATGGCTACACCTTC,CSVGQGALGYGYTF
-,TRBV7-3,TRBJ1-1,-,TGTGCCAGCAGCTTGTTCCCGGTTGGAGGGAGGGATGAAGCTTTCTTT,CASSLFPVGGRDEAFF
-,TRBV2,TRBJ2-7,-,TGTGCCAGCAGGGGGAATCCCAACGAGCAGTACTTC,CASRGNPNEQYF
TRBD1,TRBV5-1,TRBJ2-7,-,TGCGCCAGCAGCTTGGGACAGGGGATCACCTACGAGCAGTACTTC,CASSLGQGITYEQYF
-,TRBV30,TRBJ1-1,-,TGTGCCTGGAGTATCAGGACAGACACTGAAGCTTTCTTT,CAWSIRTDTEAFF
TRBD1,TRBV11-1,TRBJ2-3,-,TGTGCCAGCAGCACGGGACAGGTTCTCACAGATACGCAGTATTTT,CASSTGQVLTDTQYF
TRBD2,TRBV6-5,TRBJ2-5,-,TGTGCCAGCAGTTACGCGGGAGGGCGAGAGACCCAGTACTTC,CASSYAGGRETQYF
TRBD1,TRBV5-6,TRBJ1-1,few,TGTGCCAGCAGCTCCTCAGGGGGCGGCACTGAAGCTTTCTTT,CASSSSGGGTEAFF